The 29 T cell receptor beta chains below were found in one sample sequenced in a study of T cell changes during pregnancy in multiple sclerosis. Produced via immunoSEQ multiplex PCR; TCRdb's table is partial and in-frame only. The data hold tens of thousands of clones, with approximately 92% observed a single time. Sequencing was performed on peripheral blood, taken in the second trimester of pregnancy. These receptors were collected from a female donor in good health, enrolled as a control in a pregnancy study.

CDR3 protein: CASSWASTDTQYF. The CDR3 DNA sequence: TGTGCCAGCAGTTGGGCTAGCACAGATACGCAGTATTTT. This rearrangement joins TRBV28 to TRBJ2-3, with no clear D. CDR1 is MDHEN and CDR2 is SYDVKM in the germline V gene. The CDR3 extends over 13 amino acids. Deletions cut 4 bases from V and 0 bases from J, with 5 bases between. The variable domain in full, with the rest retrieved from reference TRBV28 and TRBJ2-3, is DVKVTQSSRYLVKRTGEKVFLECVQDMDHENMFWYRQDPGLGLRLIYFSYDVKMKEKGDIPEGYSVSREKKERFSLILESASTNQTSMYLCASSWASTDTQYFGPGTRLTVL.

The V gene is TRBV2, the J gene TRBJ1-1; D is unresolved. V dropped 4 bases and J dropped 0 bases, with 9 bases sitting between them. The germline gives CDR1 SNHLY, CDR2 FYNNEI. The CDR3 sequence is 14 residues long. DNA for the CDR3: TGTGCCAGCAGTGTGCGGGGAATGAACACTGAAGCTTTCTTT. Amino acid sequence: CASSVRGMNTEAFF.

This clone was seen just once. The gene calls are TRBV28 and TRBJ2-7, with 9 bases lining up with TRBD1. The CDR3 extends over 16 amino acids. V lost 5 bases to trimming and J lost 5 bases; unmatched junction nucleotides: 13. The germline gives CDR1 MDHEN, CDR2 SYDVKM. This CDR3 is CASSDGQGRTSDEQYF. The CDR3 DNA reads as TGTGCCAGCAGTGACGGACAGGGGCGGACTTCTGACGAGCAGTACTTC.

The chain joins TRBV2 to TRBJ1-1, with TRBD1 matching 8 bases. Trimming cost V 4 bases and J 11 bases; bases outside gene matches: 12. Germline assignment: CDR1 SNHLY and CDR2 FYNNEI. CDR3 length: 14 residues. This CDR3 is CASSGGQVVLDAFF. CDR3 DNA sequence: TGTGCCAGCAGTGGGGGACAGGTGGTGTTGGACGCTTTCTTT. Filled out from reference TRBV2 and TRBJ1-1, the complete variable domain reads EPEVTQTPSHQVTQMGQEVILRCVPISNHLYFYWYRQILGQKVEFLVSFYNNEISEKSEIFDDQFSVERPDGSNFTLKIRSTKLEDSAMYFCASSGGQVVLDAFFGQGTRLTVV.

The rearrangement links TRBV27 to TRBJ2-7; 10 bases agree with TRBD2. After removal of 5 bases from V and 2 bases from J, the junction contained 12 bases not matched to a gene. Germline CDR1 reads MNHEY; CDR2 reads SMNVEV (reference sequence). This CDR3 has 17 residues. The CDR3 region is CASSPGGVGLAAYEQYF. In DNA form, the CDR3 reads TGTGCCAGCAGTCCCGGGGGTGTAGGACTAGCGGCCTACGAGCAGTACTTC.

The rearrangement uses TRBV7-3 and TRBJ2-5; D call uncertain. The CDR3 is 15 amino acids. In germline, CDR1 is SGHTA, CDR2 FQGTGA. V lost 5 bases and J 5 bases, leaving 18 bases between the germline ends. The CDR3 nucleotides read TGTGCCAGCAGCCGTGGCGGAGCCACCGGGGAGACCCAGTACTTC. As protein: CASSRGGATGETQYF.

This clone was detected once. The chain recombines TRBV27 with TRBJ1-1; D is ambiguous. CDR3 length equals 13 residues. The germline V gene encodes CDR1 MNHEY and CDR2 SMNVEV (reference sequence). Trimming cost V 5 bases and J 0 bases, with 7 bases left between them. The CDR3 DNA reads TGTGCCAGCAGTCTCACATTGAACACTGAAGCTTTCTTT. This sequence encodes CASSLTLNTEAFF.

CDR3 sequence: CASRGYRAFSTDTQYF. CDR3 sequence (DNA): TGTGCCAGCAGGGGCTACAGAGCCTTTAGCACAGATACGCAGTATTTT. The chain employs TRBV7-2 and TRBJ2-3; no clear D gene. V lost 6 bases to trimming and J lost 0 bases, with 16 bases between them. The CDR3 has 16 residues. The germline V gene has CDR1 SGHTA and CDR2 FQGNSA.

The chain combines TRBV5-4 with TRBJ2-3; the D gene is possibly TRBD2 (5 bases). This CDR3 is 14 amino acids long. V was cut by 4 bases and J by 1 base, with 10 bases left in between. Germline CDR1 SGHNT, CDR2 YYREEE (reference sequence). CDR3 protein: CASSPGLGTDTQYF. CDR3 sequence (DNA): TGTGCCAGCAGCCCAGGACTTGGCACAGATACGCAGTATTTT.

As DNA, the CDR3 is TGTGCCAGCTCTGCTGCCGGGGAATACGAGCAGTACTTC. It codes for CASSAAGEYEQYF. The chain carries TRBV18 and TRBJ2-7, with D perhaps matching TRBD2 (5 bases). Looked up from germline, CDR1 is KGHSH and CDR2 is LQKENI. The ends were cut back, 6 bases at V and 4 bases at J, with 13 bases in the middle. The CDR3 spans 13 residues.

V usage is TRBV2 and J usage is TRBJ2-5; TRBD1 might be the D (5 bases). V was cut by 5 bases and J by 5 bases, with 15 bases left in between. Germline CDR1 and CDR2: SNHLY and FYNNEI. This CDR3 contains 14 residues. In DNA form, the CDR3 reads TGTGCCAGCAGTACTCCAGGGTTCCGGGAGACCCAGTACTTC. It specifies CASSTPGFRETQYF.

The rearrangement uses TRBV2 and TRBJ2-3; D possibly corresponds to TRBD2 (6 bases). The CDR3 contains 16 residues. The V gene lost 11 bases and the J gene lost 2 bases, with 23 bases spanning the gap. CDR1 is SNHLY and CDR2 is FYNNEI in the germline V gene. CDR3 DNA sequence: TGTGCCGGAAGGAGGGTACGGGGCGGCCCCACAGATACGCAGTATTTT. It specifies CAGRRVRGGPTDTQYF.

For the CDR3, the DNA is TGTGCCAGCAGCCAGAGCGGGAGGGCCGATACGCAGTATTTT. Translating gives CASSQSGRADTQYF. V gene TRBV9 combines with J gene TRBJ2-3; 10 bases agree with TRBD2. Per the germline V gene, CDR1 is SGDLS and CDR2 is YYNGEE. The CDR3 is 14 residues long. J lost 6 bases, V lost 4 bases, and 5 bases had no gene match.

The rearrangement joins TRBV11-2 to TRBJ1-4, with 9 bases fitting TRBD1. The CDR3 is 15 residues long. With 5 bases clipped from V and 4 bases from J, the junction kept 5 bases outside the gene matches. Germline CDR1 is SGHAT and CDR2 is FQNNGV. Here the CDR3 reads CASSRRTGVNEKLFF. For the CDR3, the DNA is TGTGCCAGCAGCCGACGGACAGGGGTTAATGAAAAACTGTTTTTT.

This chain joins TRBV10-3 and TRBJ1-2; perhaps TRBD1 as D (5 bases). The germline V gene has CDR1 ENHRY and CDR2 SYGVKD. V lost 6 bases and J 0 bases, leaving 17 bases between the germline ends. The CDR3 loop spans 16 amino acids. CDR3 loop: CAISPKGGEANYGYTF. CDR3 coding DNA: TGTGCCATCAGCCCTAAAGGAGGGGAAGCTAACTATGGCTACACCTTC.

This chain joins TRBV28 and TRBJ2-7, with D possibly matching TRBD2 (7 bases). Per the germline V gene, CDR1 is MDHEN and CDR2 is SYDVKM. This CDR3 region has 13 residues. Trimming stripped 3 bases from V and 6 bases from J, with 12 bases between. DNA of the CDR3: TGTGCCAGCAGTTTGATGGGGGGGCGCGAGCAGTACTTC. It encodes CASSLMGGREQYF.

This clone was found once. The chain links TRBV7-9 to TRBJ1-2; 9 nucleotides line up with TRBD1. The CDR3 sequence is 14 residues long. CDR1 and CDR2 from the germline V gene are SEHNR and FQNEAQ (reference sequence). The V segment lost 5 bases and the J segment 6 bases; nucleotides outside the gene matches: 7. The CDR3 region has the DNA TGTGCCAGCAGCCACCTCGACAGGGGGGATGGCTACACCTTC. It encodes CASSHLDRGDGYTF.

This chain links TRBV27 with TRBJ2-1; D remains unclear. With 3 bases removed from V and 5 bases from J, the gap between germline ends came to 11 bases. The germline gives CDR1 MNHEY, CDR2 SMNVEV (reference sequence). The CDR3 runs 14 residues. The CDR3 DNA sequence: TGTGCCAGCAGTTTTGGCGGCCTAAACAATGAGCAGTTCTTC. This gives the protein CASSFGGLNNEQFF.

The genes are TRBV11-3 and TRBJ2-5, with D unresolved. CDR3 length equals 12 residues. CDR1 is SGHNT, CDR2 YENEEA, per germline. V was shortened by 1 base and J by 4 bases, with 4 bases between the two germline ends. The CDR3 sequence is CASSLAGETQYF. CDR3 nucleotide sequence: TGTGCCAGCAGCTTAGCAGGAGAGACCCAGTACTTC.

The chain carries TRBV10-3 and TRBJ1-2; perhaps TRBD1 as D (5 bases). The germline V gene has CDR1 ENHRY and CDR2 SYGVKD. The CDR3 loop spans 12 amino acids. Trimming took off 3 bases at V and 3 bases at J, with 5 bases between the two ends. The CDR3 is CAISDRDYGYTF. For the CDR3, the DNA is TGTGCCATCAGTGACAGGGACTATGGCTACACCTTC.

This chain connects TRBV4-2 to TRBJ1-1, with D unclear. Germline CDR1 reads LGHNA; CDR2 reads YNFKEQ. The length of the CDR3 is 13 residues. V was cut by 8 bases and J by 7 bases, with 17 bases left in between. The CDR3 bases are TGTGCCAGCGGCGACCGGGGTAATGTTGAAGCTTTCTTT. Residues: CASGDRGNVEAFF.

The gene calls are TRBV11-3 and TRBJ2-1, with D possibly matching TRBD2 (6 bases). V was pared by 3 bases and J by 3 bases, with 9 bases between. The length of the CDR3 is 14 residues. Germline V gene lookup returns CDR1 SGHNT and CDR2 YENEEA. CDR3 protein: CASSLETSYNEQFF. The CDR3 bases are TGTGCCAGCAGCTTGGAGACTAGCTACAATGAGCAGTTCTTC.

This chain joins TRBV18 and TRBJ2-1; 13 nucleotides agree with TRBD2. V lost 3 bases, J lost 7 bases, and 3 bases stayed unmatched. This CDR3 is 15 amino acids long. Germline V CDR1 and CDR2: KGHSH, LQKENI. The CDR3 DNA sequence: TGTGCCAGCTCACCGTGGACTAGCGGGAGTAATGAGCAGTTCTTC. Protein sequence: CASSPWTSGSNEQFF.

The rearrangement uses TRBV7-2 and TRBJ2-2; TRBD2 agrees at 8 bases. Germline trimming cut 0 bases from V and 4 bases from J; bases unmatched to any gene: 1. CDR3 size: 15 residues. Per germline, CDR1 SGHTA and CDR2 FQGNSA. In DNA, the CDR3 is TGTGCCAGCAGCTTAGCGGGACTAGTCACCGGGGAGCTGTTTTTT. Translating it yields CASSLAGLVTGELFF.

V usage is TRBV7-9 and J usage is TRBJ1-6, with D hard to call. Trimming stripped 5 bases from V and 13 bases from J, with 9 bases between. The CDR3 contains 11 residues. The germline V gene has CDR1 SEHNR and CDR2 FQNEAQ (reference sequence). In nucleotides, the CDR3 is TGTGCCAGCAGCCCTTCTTTTCCCCTCCACTTT. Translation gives CASSPSFPLHF.

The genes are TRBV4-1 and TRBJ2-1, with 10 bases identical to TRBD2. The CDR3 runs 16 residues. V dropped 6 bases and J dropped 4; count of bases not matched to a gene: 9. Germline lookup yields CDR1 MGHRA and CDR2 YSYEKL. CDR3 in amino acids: CASRSGSGGDYNEQFF. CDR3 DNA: TGCGCCAGCAGGAGCGGGAGCGGGGGGGATTACAATGAGCAGTTCTTC.

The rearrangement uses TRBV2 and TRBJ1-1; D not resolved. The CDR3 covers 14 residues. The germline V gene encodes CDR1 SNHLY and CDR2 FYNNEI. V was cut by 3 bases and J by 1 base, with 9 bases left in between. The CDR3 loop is CASSDAGRNTEAFF. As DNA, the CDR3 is TGTGCCAGCAGTGATGCAGGTAGGAACACTGAAGCTTTCTTT.

The CDR3 nucleotides read TGTGCCAGCAGCTTGGCGGGGGGGATCACAGATACGCAGTATTTT. It encodes CASSLAGGITDTQYF. The chain is built from TRBV5-5 and TRBJ2-3, with 8 bases aligning to TRBD2. CDR3 length: 15 amino acids. Germline values: CDR1 SGHKS, CDR2 YYEKEE (reference sequence). V dropped 0 bases and J dropped 2; count of bases not matched to a gene: 2.

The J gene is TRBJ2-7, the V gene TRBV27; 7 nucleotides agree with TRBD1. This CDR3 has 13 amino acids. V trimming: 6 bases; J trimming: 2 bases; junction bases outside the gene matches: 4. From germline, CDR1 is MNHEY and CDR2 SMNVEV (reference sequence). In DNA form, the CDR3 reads TGTGCCAGCAGCTCACAGGGGACCTACGAGCAGTACTTC. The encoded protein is CASSSQGTYEQYF.